Presented here are 21 T cell receptor beta chains from one specimen sequenced in a study of long-term antiretroviral therapy in people with HIV. The authors ran the immunoSEQ assay, v3.0, at survey level. Clones were read by immunoSEQ multiplex PCR, and TCRdb kept only the in-frame ones, dropping some. The data contain under 45,000 clones, roughly 80% of them seen just once; the ten biggest clones take up around 5.8%. Sequencing was performed on unsorted PBMCs, taken 3.4 years after starting antiretroviral therapy. The receptors stem from a man aged 25 to 40 with HIV.

In the case of this clone: Its ends do not fully match the called genes, so a read error is possible. J is TRBJ2-7 and V is TRBV5-5, with D perhaps TRBD1 (6 bases). Per the germline V gene, CDR1 is SGHKS and CDR2 is YYEKEE (reference sequence). The CDR3 contains 13 residues. CDR3 nucleotide sequence: TGTGCCAGCAGCTTGGCCCCACTCGACAGGCTAGGCTTC. It is translated as CASSLAPLDRLGF.

This chain connects TRBV10-3 to TRBJ1-3; weak D call: TRBD1 (5 bases). This CDR3 is built from 18 residues. The V end lost 0 bases, the J end lost 1 base, and 16 bases lay between the germline ends. Germline CDR1 is ENHRY and CDR2 is SYGVKD. The CDR3 nucleotides are TGTGCCATCAGTGAGTCGAATCGAGGGGATTTGTCTGGAAACACCATATATTTT. It codes for CAISESNRGDLSGNTIYF.

This clone occurred once. The genes are TRBV28 and TRBJ1-5; no firm D call. Germline CDR1 reads MDHEN; CDR2 reads SYDVKM. This CDR3 contains 17 residues. Trimming took 8 bases from V and 0 from J, leaving 20 bases between them. The CDR3 region has the DNA TGTGCCAGCGGTTCAAGGGAACCCCTTTATAGCAATCAGCCCCAGCATTTT. Translated, it gives CASGSREPLYSNQPQHF.

A single count supports this clone. The chain recombines TRBV2 with TRBJ2-7, with 7 bases lining up with TRBD2. The CDR3 has 14 amino acids. V lost 3 bases and J lost 6; bases outside the gene matches: 8. Looked up from germline, CDR1 is SNHLY and CDR2 is FYNNEI. The CDR3 nucleotides read TGTGCCAGCAGTGAGACTAGCTCTATTCGCGAGCAGTACTTC. This gives the protein CASSETSSIREQYF.

The V gene is TRBV10-2, the J gene TRBJ2-7; D possibly corresponds to TRBD2 (8 bases). The V end was cut by 3 bases, the J end by 2 bases, with 26 bases between. Germline V CDR1 and CDR2: WSHSY, SAAADI. The length of the CDR3 is 19 residues. The CDR3 sequence is CASSDIGGRGTSRPYEQYF. The CDR3 nucleotides are TGCGCCAGCAGTGATATAGGGGGCAGAGGGACTAGTCGTCCCTACGAGCAGTACTTC.

V gene TRBV25-1 combines with J gene TRBJ2-7; perhaps TRBD1 as D (5 bases). Germline assignment: CDR1 MGHDK and CDR2 SYGVNS. The CDR3 runs to 15 residues. Trimming stripped 4 bases from V and 3 bases from J, with 16 bases between. This CDR3 is CASSGPPRVRYEQYF. Here the CDR3 DNA reads TGTGCCAGCAGTGGACCCCCCAGGGTACGCTACGAGCAGTACTTC.

The V and J genes are TRBV7-8 and TRBJ1-2; D ambiguous. The CDR3 runs 13 residues. Germline V gives CDR1 SGHVS, CDR2 FQNEAQ. The V gene lost 5 bases and the J gene lost 3 bases, with 10 bases spanning the gap. The CDR3 DNA reads as TGTGCCAGCAGCCCGGCCAACTACTATGGCTACACCTTC. Translation gives CASSPANYYGYTF.

The CDR3 DNA reads TGTGCCAGCAGCCTATACAGGGGGGCCAAAAACATTCAGTACTTC. Amino acids: CASSLYRGAKNIQYF. This chain joins TRBV11-2 and TRBJ2-4, with 8 bases lining up with TRBD1. CDR3 length: 15 amino acids. Germline V lookup: CDR1 SGHAT, CDR2 FQNNGV. V lost 5 bases to trimming and J lost 1 base; unmatched junction nucleotides: 4. Supplemented by reference TRBV11-2 and TRBJ2-4, the full variable domain reads EAGVAQSPRYKIIEKRQSVAFWCNPISGHATLYWYQQILGQGPKLLIQFQNNGVVDDSQLPKDRFSAERLKGVDSTLKIQPAKLEDSAVYLCASSLYRGAKNIQYFGAGTRLSVL.

The chain links TRBV4-1 to TRBJ1-3; TRBD1 might be the D (6 bases). V lost 3 bases to trimming and J lost 0 bases, with 15 bases between them. The CDR3 length is 17 residues. Germline loops: CDR1 MGHRA, CDR2 YSYEKL. The CDR3 DNA reads as TGCGCCAGCAGCCAGGGGGCAGGGATAAACTCTGGAAACACCATATATTTT. Translated, it gives CASSQGAGINSGNTIYF.

The chain joins TRBV27 to TRBJ2-3; no reliable D call. The CDR3 covers 14 residues. The V end lost 1 base, the J end lost 2 bases, and 7 bases lay between the germline ends. Looked up from germline, CDR1 is MNHEY and CDR2 is SMNVEV (reference sequence). CDR3 region: CASSLLGITDTQYF. In DNA, the CDR3 is TGTGCCAGCAGTTTATTGGGGATCACAGATACGCAGTATTTT.

The genes are TRBV29-1 and TRBJ2-1; 12 positions agree with TRBD2. From germline, CDR1 is SQVTM and CDR2 ANQGSEA. V lost 1 base and J lost 4; bases outside the gene matches: 8. The CDR3 length is 17 residues. The CDR3 DNA follows: TGCAGCGTTGAAGGACTAGCGGGAGTCAAGACTTACAATGAGCAGTTCTTC. Translated, it gives CSVEGLAGVKTYNEQFF.

This clone was counted only a few times. The chain employs TRBV6-1 and TRBJ1-4; D gene unclear. CDR3 size: 14 residues. Germline V gene data show CDR1 as MNHNS and CDR2 as SASEGT. The ends were cut back, 2 bases at V and 7 bases at J, with 11 bases in the middle. CDR3 in amino acids: CASSEFLEAEKLFF. The CDR3 DNA sequence: TGTGCCAGCAGTGAATTCCTGGAGGCTGAAAAACTGTTTTTT.

The chain is built from TRBV5-1 and TRBJ1-4; D gene unclear. The germline V and J ends were trimmed by 5 bases and 6 bases, with 14 bases remaining between them. Germline V gives CDR1 SGHRS, CDR2 YFSETQ. This CDR3 comprises 14 residues. The CDR3 is CASRSSQAYEKLFF. The CDR3 DNA reads TGCGCCAGCAGGTCGTCGCAGGCATATGAAAAACTGTTTTTT.

Worth noting for this clone: Other DNA sequences in the same sample also yield this CDR3. The genes are TRBV9 and TRBJ2-5; TRBD1 aligns across 8 bases. The CDR3 extends over 15 amino acids. Trimming at V came to 0 bases and at J to 5 bases, leaving 6 bases not matched to a gene. Germline values: CDR1 SGDLS, CDR2 YYNGEE. The CDR3, as DNA: TGTGCCAGCAGCGTAGACGGACAGGGAAGGGAGACCCAGTACTTC. This sequence encodes CASSVDGQGRETQYF.

The chain joins TRBV18 to TRBJ2-7; TRBD1 matches 7 bases. CDR3 length equals 14 residues. V lost 4 bases to trimming and J lost 3 bases; unmatched junction nucleotides: 6. CDR1 and CDR2 from the germline V gene are KGHSH and LQKENI. This CDR3 is CASSQQDRNYEQYF. Written as DNA, the CDR3 is TGTGCCAGCTCACAACAGGACAGGAACTACGAGCAGTACTTC.

This rearrangement joins TRBV6-7 to TRBJ2-3; 8 nucleotides agree with TRBD1. TRBV6-7 is designated an ORF whose function remains uncertain. The CDR3 extends over 14 amino acids. V was clipped by 11 bases and J by 6 bases; unmatched bases: 13. CDR3 region: CAPPGRGLQDTQYF. CDR3 coding DNA: TGTGCCCCCCCTGGCAGGGGGCTTCAGGATACGCAGTATTTT.

The rearrangement uses TRBV15 and TRBJ2-1; a weak D match, TRBD1 (6 bases). CDR1 and CDR2 from the germline V gene are LNHNV and YYDKDF (reference sequence). V was clipped by 1 base and J by 11 bases, with 15 bases between them. The CDR3 covers 14 residues. As DNA, the CDR3 is TGTGCCACCAGCAGAGTCGGTGGTCAGGGGCAGCAGTTCTTC. This gives the protein CATSRVGGQGQQFF.

This clone was seen a handful of times. V usage is TRBV27 and J usage is TRBJ1-5; no reliable D call. The V end was cut by 6 bases, the J end by 0 bases, with 9 bases between. The CDR3 has 14 amino acids. From germline, CDR1 is MNHEY and CDR2 SMNVEV (reference sequence). The CDR3 DNA reads as TGTGCCAGCAGATATACTTATAGCAATCAGCCCCAGCATTTT. It is translated as CASRYTYSNQPQHF.

The chain links TRBV28 to TRBJ2-7; 8 bases line up with TRBD1. CDR3 length equals 16 residues. The germline CDR1 and CDR2 sequences are MDHEN and SYDVKM. V lost 3 bases, J lost 4 bases, and 11 bases stayed unmatched. CDR3 sequence (DNA): TGTGCCAGCAGTTTTTTACGGACAGGGTTAAGTTACGAGCAGTACTTC. Translated, it gives CASSFLRTGLSYEQYF.

The rearrangement links TRBV5-1 to TRBJ2-5; 7 nucleotides match TRBD1. The length of the CDR3 is 13 residues. Trimming at V came to 2 bases and at J to 5 bases, leaving 3 bases not matched to a gene. Germline loops: CDR1 SGHRS, CDR2 YFSETQ. CDR3 sequence reads: CASSLGTAETQYF. The CDR3 DNA reads as TGCGCCAGCAGCTTAGGGACAGCCGAGACCCAGTACTTC.

This clone has a handful of counts. The V and J genes are TRBV28 and TRBJ1-5; no clear D gene. V was pared by 5 bases and J by 5 bases, with 4 bases between. The germline gives CDR1 MDHEN, CDR2 SYDVKM. CDR3 length: 11 residues. The CDR3: CASSRDQPQHF. The CDR3, as DNA: TGTGCCAGCAGTCGTGATCAGCCCCAGCATTTT.